The 29 T cell receptor beta chains listed next were all sequenced from one sample in a study of spatial heterogeneity in lung cancer. Sample time point: sample taken at primary tumor resection. Using its own MiXCR run on the 5' RACE reads, TCRdb lists one record per CDR3 protein. The table records about 45,000 distinct CDR3 sequences, approximately 6.2% of them present only once. Sequencing was performed on PBMCs, taken at surgery. These receptors originate from a female donor with early-stage non-small cell lung cancer.

Comment on this clonotype: Possible read error: a much larger clone is one base away. The chain employs TRBV27 and TRBJ1-1, with D tentatively TRBD1 (5 bases). This CDR3 has 13 amino acids. CDR1 MNHEY and CDR2 SMNVEV come from the germline V gene (reference sequence). The CDR3 DNA sequence: TGTGCCAGCAGCAGGGTCTCGGGCACTGGAGCTTTCTTT. Protein: CASSRVSGTGAFF.

This clonotype was seen at least ten times. The chain carries TRBV5-1 and TRBJ2-3, with a weak D call TRBD2 (6 bases). CDR1 SGHRS and CDR2 YFSETQ come from the germline V gene. Between the trimmed V and J ends, which lost 1 base and 4 bases, there was a span of 10 bases. This CDR3 is 14 amino acids long. CDR3 bases: TGCGCCAGCAGCTTGTTCGGGGAGGCAGATACGCAGTATTTT. Amino acids: CASSLFGEADTQYF.

Points on this clonotype: This clone may be a read error of a much larger clone one base away. The chain recombines TRBV3-1 with TRBJ2-4, with D hard to call. V lost 2 bases to trimming and J lost 6 bases, with 2 bases between them. The length of the CDR3 is 11 residues. Germline-derived CDR1 and CDR2 are LGHDT and YNNKEL (reference sequence). The CDR3 here is CASSQRNIQYF. The CDR3 nucleotides are TGTGCCAGCAGCCAAAGAAACATTCAGTACTTC.

This clonotype turned up a few times. The CDR3: CSVRSNEQYF. The CDR3 nucleotides are TGCAGCGTCCGTTCAAACGAGCAGTACTTC. The chain uses TRBV29-1 and TRBJ2-7, with D uncertain. The CDR3 is 10 residues long. Germline assignment: CDR1 SQVTM and CDR2 ANQGSEA. The germline V and J ends were trimmed by 6 bases and 5 bases, with 8 bases remaining between them.

This clonotype was seen at least ten times. This chain uses TRBV7-2 with TRBJ1-2; weak D call: TRBD1 (6 bases). With 4 bases removed from V and 3 bases from J, the gap between germline ends came to 15 bases. This CDR3 comprises 15 residues. Germline CDR1 and CDR2: SGHTA and FQGNSA. The CDR3 nucleotides read TGTGCCAGCAGCTCCTACCAACAGGGAGACTATGGCTACACCTTC. Translated, it gives CASSSYQQGDYGYTF.

This clonotype has at least ten counts. The V gene is TRBV7-9, the J gene TRBJ1-1; the D gene is possibly TRBD1 (6 bases). V was cut by 1 base and J by 1 base, with 7 bases left in between. CDR3 size: 14 residues. Germline-derived CDR1 and CDR2 are SEHNR and FQNEAQ (reference sequence). This CDR3 is CASSLVGGNTEAFF. The CDR3 nucleotides read TGTGCCAGCAGCTTAGTAGGGGGGAACACTGAAGCTTTCTTT. Complete variable domain (other parts from reference TRBV7-9 and TRBJ1-1): DTGVSQNPRHKITKRGQNVTFRCDPISEHNRLYWYRQTLGQGPEFLTYFQNEAQLEKSRLLSDRFSAERPKGSFSTLEIQRTEQGDSAMYLCASSLVGGNTEAFFGQGTRLTVV.

V gene TRBV19 combines with J gene TRBJ1-1; D uncertain. Trimming pared 3 bases from V and 2 bases from J, leaving 10 bases between. CDR1 and CDR2 from the germline V gene are LNHDA and SQIVND (reference sequence). This CDR3 comprises 14 residues. CDR3 sequence reads: CASSIWWENTEAFF. The CDR3 DNA follows: TGTGCCAGTAGTATCTGGTGGGAAAACACTGAAGCTTTCTTT.

The sample holds many counts of this clonotype. The chain employs TRBV29-1 and TRBJ2-5, with a tentative D call TRBD1 (5 bases). Germline values: CDR1 SQVTM, CDR2 ANQGSEA. The CDR3 is made up of 16 amino acids. Trimming stripped 4 bases from V and 2 bases from J, with 20 bases between. CDR3 loop: CSVVLMQGSGQETQYF. The CDR3 DNA reads TGCAGCGTTGTATTAATGCAGGGCAGTGGGCAAGAGACCCAGTACTTC.

Ten or more counts support this clonotype. The V and J genes are TRBV10-3 and TRBJ1-1; 7 nucleotides line up with TRBD1. The germline gives CDR1 ENHRY, CDR2 SYGVKD. The CDR3 covers 14 residues. J gave up 3 bases and V 6 bases, and 7 bases lay outside the gene matches. CDR3 in DNA: TGTGCCATCAGACGACAGGGAACAGACACTGAAGCTTTCTTT. This sequence encodes CAIRRQGTDTEAFF.

This clonotype appeared many times. This chain joins TRBV4-3 and TRBJ2-2; no reliable D call. This CDR3 region has 13 residues. Germline assignment: CDR1 LGHNA and CDR2 YSLEER. V shed 0 bases and J shed 7 bases, with 6 bases lying between them. The CDR3 DNA follows: TGCGCCAGCAGCCAAGATCTCGGCGGGGAGCTGTTTTTT. Encoded protein: CASSQDLGGELFF.

A few counts support this clonotype. V is TRBV20-1 and J is TRBJ2-7; TRBD1 agrees at 7 bases. Germline V CDR1 and CDR2: DFQATT, SNEGSKA (reference sequence). The trim removed 2 bases at V and 4 bases at J, leaving 8 bases unmatched. CDR3 length equals 14 residues. CDR3 sequence reads: CSARPRQGKYEQYF. The CDR3 coding sequence is TGCAGTGCTAGACCTCGACAGGGAAAGTACGAGCAGTACTTC.

This clonotype has a handful of counts. This chain joins TRBV20-1 and TRBJ2-3; 9 bases line up with TRBD2. Germline V gives CDR1 DFQATT, CDR2 SNEGSKA (reference sequence). V lost 7 bases, J lost 1 base, and 3 bases stayed unmatched. CDR3 length equals 13 residues. This CDR3 is CSVRTSGTDTQYF. In DNA, the CDR3 is TGCAGTGTTCGGACTAGCGGCACAGATACGCAGTATTTT.

This clonotype was recorded at least ten times. The J gene is TRBJ2-3, the V gene TRBV5-1; TRBD2 aligns across 14 bases. V was clipped by 4 bases and J by 2 bases; unmatched bases: 6. This CDR3 has 17 amino acids. CDR1 and CDR2 (germline): SGHRS, YFSETQ. CDR3 amino acids: CASSIGLAGGTTDTQYF. The CDR3 nucleotides read TGCGCCAGCAGCATAGGACTAGCGGGGGGTACCACAGATACGCAGTATTTT.

This clonotype has a count of ten or more. The J gene is TRBJ1-5, the V gene TRBV20-1; the D gene is possibly TRBD1 (5 bases). This CDR3 spans 15 amino acids. V dropped 0 bases and J dropped 3 bases, with 12 bases sitting between them. Germline V gene data show CDR1 as DFQATT and CDR2 as SNEGSKA (reference sequence). DNA for the CDR3: TGCAGTGCTAGAGAAAGCGGGGCTCTCAATCAGCCCCAGCATTTT. Its protein product is CSARESGALNQPQHF.

This clonotype was seen only a few times. This chain connects TRBV13 to TRBJ1-6, with unresolved D. This CDR3 has 15 residues. V lost 0 bases and J 5 bases, leaving 8 bases between the germline ends. CDR1 PRHDT and CDR2 FYEKMQ come from the germline V gene (reference sequence). CDR3 residues: CASSLGLGHNSPLHF. The CDR3 DNA is TGTGCCAGCAGCTTAGGCCTAGGGCATAATTCACCCCTCCACTTT.

Only a few counts were recorded for this clonotype. This chain joins TRBV4-1 and TRBJ2-7; 8 bases match TRBD2. Per the germline V gene, CDR1 is MGHRA and CDR2 is YSYEKL. The J segment lost 5 bases and the V segment lost 0 bases, leaving 0 bases of the junction unmatched. This CDR3 has 13 amino acids. The CDR3 DNA is TGCGCCAGCAGCCAAGACGGGAGGGACGAGCAGTACTTC. Encoded protein: CASSQDGRDEQYF.

This clonotype was counted many times. The J gene is TRBJ2-2, the V gene TRBV2; D is uncertain. CDR3 length equals 12 residues. Germline loops: CDR1 SNHLY, CDR2 FYNNEI. Trimming removed 3 bases at V and 6 bases at J, with 5 bases between. As DNA, the CDR3 is TGTGCCAGCAGTGAGGATGCCGGGGAGCTGTTTTTT. It yields the protein CASSEDAGELFF.

The gene calls are TRBV6-1 and TRBJ1-6, with TRBD1 matching 8 bases. The ends lost 0 bases at V and 7 bases at J; junction bases unmatched: 5. The CDR3 spans 16 residues. Germline CDR1 is MNHNS and CDR2 is SASEGT. CDR3 in amino acids: CASSEAWTGPNSPLHF. DNA of the CDR3: TGTGCCAGCAGTGAAGCTTGGACAGGGCCCAATTCACCCCTCCACTTT.

The rearrangement joins TRBV29-1 to TRBJ1-5; 7 nucleotides align to TRBD1. The CDR3 loop spans 14 amino acids. The V gene's germline CDR1 is SQVTM and CDR2 ANQGSEA. Losses at the gene ends were 6 bases for V and 0 bases for J; bases not matched to a gene: 5. This CDR3 is CSVTGDHSNQPQHF. CDR3 in DNA: TGCAGCGTCACAGGGGACCATAGCAATCAGCCCCAGCATTTT.

This clonotype was picked up many times. V is TRBV7-2 and J is TRBJ1-5; no clear D gene. With 6 bases removed from V and 5 bases from J, the gap between germline ends came to 8 bases. CDR1 is SGHTA, CDR2 FQGNSA, per germline. This CDR3 is 12 amino acids long. The CDR3 DNA reads TGTGCCAGCAGAGTGGCCGATCAGCCCCAGCATTTT. The encoded protein is CASRVADQPQHF.

This clonotype was detected only a few times. This rearrangement joins TRBV28 to TRBJ2-6, with D hard to call. Trimming pared 3 bases from V and 4 bases from J, leaving 16 bases between. This CDR3 has 17 residues. Germline CDR1 MDHEN, CDR2 SYDVKM. CDR3 in amino acids: CASSFYGYGAGANVLTF. The CDR3 region has the DNA TGTGCCAGCAGTTTTTACGGTTACGGAGCCGGGGCCAACGTCCTGACTTTC.

V usage is TRBV7-9 and J usage is TRBJ1-6; D is unresolved. CDR1 and CDR2 (germline): SEHNR, FQNEAQ (reference sequence). Trimming took 2 bases from V and 8 from J, leaving 4 bases between them. The CDR3 totals 12 residues. The CDR3 region is CASSLTDSPLHF. DNA of the CDR3: TGTGCCAGCAGCTTAACGGATTCACCCCTCCACTTT. Combining the CDR3 with reference TRBV7-9 and TRBJ1-6 gives the whole variable domain DTGVSQNPRHKITKRGQNVTFRCDPISEHNRLYWYRQTLGQGPEFLTYFQNEAQLEKSRLLSDRFSAERPKGSFSTLEIQRTEQGDSAMYLCASSLTDSPLHFGNGTRLTVT.

This clonotype showed up just a few times. The chain is built from TRBV18 and TRBJ1-4; no definite D call. This CDR3 is 14 amino acids long. V shed 1 base and J shed 8 bases, with 11 bases lying between them. Germline CDR1 KGHSH, CDR2 LQKENI. The CDR3 protein is CASSPQGGNEKLFF. The CDR3 bases are TGTGCCAGCTCACCACAGGGCGGAAACGAAAAACTGTTTTTT.

This clonotype occurred many times. V usage is TRBV20-1 and J usage is TRBJ1-5; tentative D call: TRBD1 (6 bases). Germline V gene data show CDR1 as DFQATT and CDR2 as SNEGSKA (reference sequence). Trimming took 5 bases from V and 1 from J, leaving 9 bases between them. This CDR3 spans 13 amino acids. In nucleotides, the CDR3 is TGCAGTGCTGGGGACAAGAGCAATCAGCCCCAGCATTTT. This translates into CSAGDKSNQPQHF.

V usage is TRBV2 and J usage is TRBJ1-1; no firm D call. V gave up 6 bases and J gave up 1 base, with 12 bases separating them. The CDR3 has 14 residues. The germline CDR1 and CDR2 sequences are SNHLY and FYNNEI. CDR3 protein: CASRGFVGNTEAFF. DNA for the CDR3: TGTGCCAGCAGAGGATTCGTGGGGAACACTGAAGCTTTCTTT.

The V call is TRBV2, the J call TRBJ1-5; D remains unclear. With 6 bases removed from V and 5 bases from J, the gap between germline ends came to 14 bases. CDR3 length equals 14 residues. CDR1 and CDR2 from the germline V gene are SNHLY and FYNNEI. CDR3 loop: CASRSGQRDQPQHF. Here the CDR3 DNA reads TGTGCCAGCAGGAGTGGTCAACGGGATCAGCCCCAGCATTTT.

The chain carries TRBV5-1 and TRBJ2-5, with D hard to call. The V gene's germline CDR1 is SGHRS and CDR2 YFSETQ. The CDR3 spans 15 residues. Between the trimmed V and J ends, which lost 2 bases and 5 bases, there was a span of 16 bases. CDR3: CASSFQTPADETQYF. CDR3 in DNA: TGCGCCAGCAGCTTTCAGACACCAGCTGATGAGACCCAGTACTTC.

The chain joins TRBV20-1 to TRBJ2-1, with D unclear. With 0 bases removed from V and 0 bases from J, the gap between germline ends came to 18 bases. The CDR3 length is 18 residues. CDR1 DFQATT and CDR2 SNEGSKA come from the germline V gene (reference sequence). CDR3 in amino acids: CSARDRARGKSSYNEQFF. The CDR3 region has the DNA TGCAGTGCTAGAGATAGAGCCCGCGGAAAGAGCTCCTACAATGAGCAGTTCTTC.

The chain uses TRBV27 and TRBJ2-3, with 7 bases that match TRBD1. With 5 bases clipped from V and 2 bases from J, the junction kept 13 bases outside the gene matches. The V gene's germline CDR1 is MNHEY and CDR2 SMNVEV (reference sequence). The CDR3 sequence is 17 residues long. CDR3 amino acids: CASSLKRQGPITDTQYF. The CDR3 DNA reads as TGTGCCAGCAGTCTAAAAAGACAGGGCCCGATCACAGATACGCAGTATTTT.